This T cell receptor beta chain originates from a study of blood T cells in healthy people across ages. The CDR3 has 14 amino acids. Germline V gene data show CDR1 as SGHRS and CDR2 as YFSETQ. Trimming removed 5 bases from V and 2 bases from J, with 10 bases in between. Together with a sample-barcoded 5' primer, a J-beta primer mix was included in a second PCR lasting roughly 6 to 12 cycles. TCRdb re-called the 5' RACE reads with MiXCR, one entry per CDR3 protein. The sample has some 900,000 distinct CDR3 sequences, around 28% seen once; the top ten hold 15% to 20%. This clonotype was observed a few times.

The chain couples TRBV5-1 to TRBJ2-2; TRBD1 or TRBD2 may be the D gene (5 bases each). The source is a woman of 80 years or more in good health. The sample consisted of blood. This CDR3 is CASRRDGNTGELFF. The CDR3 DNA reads TGCGCCAGCAGGAGGGACGGAAACACCGGGGAGCTGTTTTTT.